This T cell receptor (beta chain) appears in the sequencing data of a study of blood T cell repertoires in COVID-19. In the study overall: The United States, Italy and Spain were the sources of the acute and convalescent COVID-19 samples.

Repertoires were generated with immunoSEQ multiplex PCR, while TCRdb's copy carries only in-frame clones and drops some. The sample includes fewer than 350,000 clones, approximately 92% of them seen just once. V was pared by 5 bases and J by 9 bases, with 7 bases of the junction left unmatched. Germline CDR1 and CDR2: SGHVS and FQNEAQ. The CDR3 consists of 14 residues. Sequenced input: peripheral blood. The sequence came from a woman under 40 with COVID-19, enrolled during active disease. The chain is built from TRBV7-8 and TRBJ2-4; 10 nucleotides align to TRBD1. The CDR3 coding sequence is TGTGCCAGCAGCACCCGACAGGGGGCAGGCATTCAGTACTTC. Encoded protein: CASSTRQGAGIQYF.